A selection of T cell receptor beta chains follows, all from one sample in a study of blood T cell repertoires in COVID-19. Assay used: immunoSEQ multiplex PCR; TCRdb lists only in-frame clones, some missing. This table has 200,000 to 300,000 clones, about 90% appearing once. The sequenced sample consisted of peripheral blood. These receptors were obtained from a man aged 60 to 75 who had recovered from COVID-19. CDR3s leave out the opening cysteine and the closing phenylalanine or tryptophan. D genes are given only for firm matches.

v_call d_call cdr3_aa
TRBV12-3/TRBV12-4 - ASSQGAKKLF
TRBV27 TRBD1 ASSFGDRATEAF
TRBV5-8 - ASSFWAQWRSGANVLT
TRBV24-1 TRBD1 ATSEQGSGELF
TRBV5-1 TRBD1 ASSPTGVNEKLF
TRBV24-1 - ATSDSDSYGYT
TRBV19 TRBD1 ASSIRQGALEGKAF
TRBV10-3 TRBD2 AITGLPGGPGTQY
TRBV5-1 - ASSAGATNEKLF
TRBV7-7 - ASSFSPINEQF
TRBV7-9 - ASSLAGSSGNTIY
TRBV11-2 TRBD1 ASSLGQGTTNEKLF
TRBV24-1 TRBD1 ATSDLGTGEIGGYT
TRBV19 - ASSGRSEAF
TRBV2 TRBD2 ASRERLAGGRDTQY
TRBV3-1/TRBV3-2 - ASSLNWRTEAF
TRBV11-2 - ASSLGPPPNTEAF